This T cell receptor beta chain was retrieved from a study of blood T cell repertoires in COVID-19 (dated by TCRdb to about 2020). Looking at the study overall: Samples covering the acute and convalescent phases of COVID-19 were provided by collaborators in the United States, Italy and Spain. The prospective study material was composed of cDNA or gDNA derived from T cells, B-cell-depleted T cells, or PBMCs. The dataset comprised deeply sampled blood TCRbeta repertoires from subjects exposed to, actively infected with, or recovered from COVID-19. The repertoires were made available in a free public database intended to serve as a resource for research on the immune response to SARS-CoV-2. The samples were drawn from two sources: the first 160 participants of the ongoing ImmuneRACE study, and 950 to 1,500 subjects contributed by 6 global collaborators. The sample metadata nearly always contained a de-identified subject ID, COVID-19 status, age in years and sex. HLA class I and class II types, where available, came from metadata supplied by the sample provider rather than from assay-based typing.

In the prospective study, participants were roughly 18 to 100 years old, resided in 20 to 30 geographic areas of the United States, and were enrolled through a virtual design. To assign participants to cohorts, the prospective study relied on clinical history that participants themselves reported in a screening survey and a study questionnaire. For ImmuneRACE Cohort 3, a participant was defined as recovered based on two consecutive negative NP/OP PCR tests, clearance by a healthcare professional, or resolution of symptoms. In the prospective study, mobile phlebotomists collected whole blood, serum and a nasopharyngeal or oropharyngeal swab from each participant. Additional blood draws and questionnaires over an approximately 2-month period could optionally be provided by prospective study participants. Before DNA extraction, prospective study blood samples were shipped either frozen or at room temperature.

Results and caveats for the whole study, not just this receptor: Clinical and demographic metadata were provided uncurated, with the amount varying by source and participant.

The immunoSEQ Assay, a bias-controlled multiplex PCR, was used to amplify TCRbeta CDR3 regions from genomic DNA. The paper's data handling went like this. Within the assay, amplification of reference gene primers was used to estimate how many nucleated cells each sample contained. To quantify the absolute abundance of each unique TCRbeta CDR3 rearrangement, sequence reads were collapsed and filtered. Productive Simpson clonality was computed per sample as the square root of Simpson's diversity index over productive rearrangements. As stored in TCRdb, this immuneACCESS dataset retains in-frame rearrangements with V and J assigned. A fraction of the clones does not appear; measured against another copy, unresolved V genes explain less than half of the discrepancy, and the remainder lacks a known reason. V and J calls and clone size are copied from that table; D and trimming were computed from the DNA. For this sample there are 140,000 to 150,000 clones; about 90% appear just once. The ten most abundant clones make up approximately 11% of the sample.

Turning to this clone: What this receptor recognizes is not known. Within one base of it there is no much larger clone, and no base qualities were kept.

The CDR3 spans 11 residues, from the cysteine through the phenylalanine. The kept DNA is CDR3 alone, 33 bases in frame from the first base. CDR1 and CDR2, per the germline V gene, are MNHEY and SVGAGI. V is reduced by 7 bases and J by 6 bases, leaving a spacing of 9 bases between them. The receptor was isolated from a man in his sixties who had recovered from COVID-19. The V and J genes are TRBV6-5 and TRBJ1-2; TRBD1 might be the D gene, on 6 matching bases. The sequencing sample was made of PBMCs or T cells enriched from blood (not recorded which). The CDR3 region has the sequence CASTGANGYTF. The DNA sequence is TGTGCCAGCACAGGGGCCAATGGCTACACCTTC.